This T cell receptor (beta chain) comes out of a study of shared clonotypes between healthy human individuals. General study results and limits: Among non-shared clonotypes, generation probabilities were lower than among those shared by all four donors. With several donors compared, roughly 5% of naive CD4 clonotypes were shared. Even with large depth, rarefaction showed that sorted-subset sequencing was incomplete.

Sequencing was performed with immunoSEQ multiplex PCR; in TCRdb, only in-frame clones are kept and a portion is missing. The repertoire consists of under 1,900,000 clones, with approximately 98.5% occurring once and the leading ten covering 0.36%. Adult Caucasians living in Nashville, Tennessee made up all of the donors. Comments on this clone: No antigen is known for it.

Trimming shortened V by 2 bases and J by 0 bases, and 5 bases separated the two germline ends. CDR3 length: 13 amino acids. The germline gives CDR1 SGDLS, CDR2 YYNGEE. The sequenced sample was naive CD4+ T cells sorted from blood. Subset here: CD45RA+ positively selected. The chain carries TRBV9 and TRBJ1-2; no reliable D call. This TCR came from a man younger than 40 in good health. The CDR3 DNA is TGTGCCAGCAGCGTGGAAGCTAACTATGGCTACACCTTC. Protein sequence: CASSVEANYGYTF. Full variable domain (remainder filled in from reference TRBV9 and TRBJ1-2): DSGVTQTPKHLITATGQRVTLRCSPRSGDLSVYWYQQSLDQGLQFLIQYYNGEERAKGNILERFSAQQFPDLHSELNLSSLELGDSALYFCASSVEANYGYTFGSGTRLTVV.